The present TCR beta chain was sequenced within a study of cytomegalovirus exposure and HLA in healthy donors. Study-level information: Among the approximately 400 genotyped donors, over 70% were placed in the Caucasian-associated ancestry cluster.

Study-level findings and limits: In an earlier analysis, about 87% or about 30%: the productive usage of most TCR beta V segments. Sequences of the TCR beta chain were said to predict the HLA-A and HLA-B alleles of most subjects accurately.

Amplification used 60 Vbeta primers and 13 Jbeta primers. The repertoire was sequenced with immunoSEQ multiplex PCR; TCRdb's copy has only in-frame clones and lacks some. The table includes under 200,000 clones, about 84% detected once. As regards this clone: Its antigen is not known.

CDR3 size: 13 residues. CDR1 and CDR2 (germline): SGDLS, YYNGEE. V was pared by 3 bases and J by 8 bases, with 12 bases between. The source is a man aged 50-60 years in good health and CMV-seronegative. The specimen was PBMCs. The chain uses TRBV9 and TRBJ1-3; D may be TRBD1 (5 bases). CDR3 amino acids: CASSDGGWDTIYF. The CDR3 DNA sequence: TGTGCCAGCAGCGACGGGGGTTGGGACACCATATATTTT.